This is a list of T cell receptor beta chains from one sample in a study of T cell responses to AZD1222 COVID-19 vaccine. Assay used: immunoSEQ multiplex PCR; TCRdb lists only in-frame clones, some missing. The top ten clones hold about 6.9% of a sample with roughly 160,000 clones, around 89% of them seen once. Sequencing was performed on peripheral blood, taken on day 0 of AZD1222 vaccination. All receptors derive from an adult in good health. The CDR3 runs from the conserved cysteine through the conserved F or W. Fields, in order: J gene, D gene, V gene, clone size, CDR3 length, CDR3 DNA, CDR3 protein. The D gene is left open where the match is weak. A row's size may be missing; if present it is once, few, many or a size class.

>TRBJ1-2|-|TRBV18|-|15
TGTGCCAGCTCACCACGTATGGGACCCCTCGATGGCTACACCTTC
CASSPRMGPLDGYTF
>TRBJ2-1|TRBD2|TRBV9|-|15
TGTGCCAGCAGCGTAGACGGGGGGATTTACAATGAGCAGTTCTTC
CASSVDGGIYNEQFF
>TRBJ1-6|-|TRBV21-1|-|13
TGTGCCAGCATTAGTTCCTATAATTCACCCCTCCACTTT
CASISSYNSPLHF
>TRBJ2-1|TRBD2|TRBV12-3/TRBV12-4|-|12
TGTGCCAGCGGGGGGGCCTACAATGAGCAGTTCTTC
CASGGAYNEQFF
>TRBJ2-2|-|TRBV4-1|few|14
TGCGCCAGCAGCCACACCGCGAACACCGGGGAGCTGTTTTTT
CASSHTANTGELFF
>TRBJ2-3|-|TRBV9|once|15
TGTGCCAGCAGCGTAGACGGGAGCGGCACAGATACGCAGTATTTT
CASSVDGSGTDTQYF
>TRBJ1-1|-|TRBV9|once|14
TGTGCCAGCAGCGTAGAGGGCGGCAGCACTGAAGCTTTCTTT
CASSVEGGSTEAFF
>TRBJ1-6|TRBD1|TRBV3-1/TRBV3-2|-|18
TGTGCCAGCAGCCAAGTCATATTCGGGACAGGTTATAATTCACCCCTCCACTTT
CASSQVIFGTGYNSPLHF
>TRBJ2-1|-|TRBV5-1|-|13
TGCGCCAGCAGGATAACCTCCTACAATGAGCAGTTCTTC
CASRITSYNEQFF
>TRBJ2-3|-|TRBV4-2|once|17
TGTGCCAGCAGCCAAGTTGTCGTCTTTCAAGGCACAGATACGCAGTATTTT
CASSQVVVFQGTDTQYF
>TRBJ1-5|-|TRBV18|-|17
TGTGCCAGCTCACCGGCGGGGGGGCTCGGCGGGGAACAGCCCCAGCATTTT
CASSPAGGLGGEQPQHF
>TRBJ1-6|TRBD1|TRBV7-3|once|16
TGTGCCAGCAGCTTATCACAGGGGGGAACAAATTCACCCCTCCACTTT
CASSLSQGGTNSPLHF
>TRBJ1-5|-|TRBV9|-|14
TGTGCCAGCAGCGTAGGGGGCCCCAATCAGCCCCAGCATTTT
CASSVGGPNQPQHF
>TRBJ2-7|TRBD2|TRBV20-1|few|16
TGCAGTGCTAGTAGCAACCGGGGACTAGAGACCTACGAGCAGTACTTC
CSASSNRGLETYEQYF
>TRBJ2-5|TRBD1|TRBV29-1|-|16
TGCAGCGTTCTAAGACAGGGGTCACGACTAGGAGAGACCCAGTACTTC
CSVLRQGSRLGETQYF
>TRBJ1-4|TRBD1|TRBV19|-|20
TGTGCCAGTAGTATAGGATCTGACAGGGGGCCACTGGATGGTAATGAAAAACTGTTTTTT
CASSIGSDRGPLDGNEKLFF
>TRBJ2-7|TRBD2|TRBV29-1|-|14
TGCAGCGTTTCCCTGACTAGCTCCTCCTACGAGCAGTACTTC
CSVSLTSSSYEQYF
>TRBJ2-5|-|TRBV18|-|11
TGTGCCAGCTCACCCGACGAGACCCAGTACTTC
CASSPDETQYF
>TRBJ2-5|TRBD2|TRBV9|-|16
TGTGCCAGCAGCGTTTCTAGCGGGGGGTCCCAAGAGACCCAGTACTTC
CASSVSSGGSQETQYF
>TRBJ2-5|-|TRBV5-1|-|15
TGCGCCAGCAGCTTGGGAGTCAGCTCGGAAGAGACCCAGTACTTC
CASSLGVSSEETQYF
>TRBJ1-2|TRBD1|TRBV30|-|13
TGTGCCGGAAACCCGGACAGGGGGCCGGGCTACACCTTC
CAGNPDRGPGYTF
>TRBJ1-4|-|TRBV4-2|-|15
TGTGCCAGCAGCCAAGGTTCCCTCACTAATGAAAAACTGTTTTTT
CASSQGSLTNEKLFF
>TRBJ2-1|-|TRBV5-4|-|13
TGTGCCAGCAGCTTATCGGGCACACATGAGCAGTTCTTC
CASSLSGTHEQFF
>TRBJ1-2|-|TRBV29-1|-|15
TGCAGCGTTGAAGATGGCGGGGGCAGCGGCTATGGCTACACCTTC
CSVEDGGGSGYGYTF
>TRBJ2-7|TRBD1|TRBV7-6|-|15
TGTGCCAGCAGCTACGGACAGGGTCAGTCCTACGAGCAGTACTTC
CASSYGQGQSYEQYF
>TRBJ2-6|-|TRBV7-6|once|17
TGTGCCAGCAGCTTAATGGTCAGACGCTCTGGGGCCAACGTCCTGACTTTC
CASSLMVRRSGANVLTF
>TRBJ2-5|-|TRBV2|-|16
TGTGCCAGCAGTGAAGCGTGGCGTTTTGGACAAGAGACCCAGTACTTC
CASSEAWRFGQETQYF
>TRBJ2-2|TRBD1|TRBV5-1|-|15
TGCGCCAGCAGCGCCGACAGGGCGAACACCGGGGAGCTGTTTTTT
CASSADRANTGELFF
>TRBJ1-6|TRBD1|TRBV3-1/TRBV3-2|-|16
TGTGCCAGCAGCCAAGGGGGGACAGGGTACCCCCTACCCCTCCACTTT
CASSQGGTGYPLPLHF
>TRBJ2-7|TRBD1|TRBV24-1|-|14
TGTGCCACCAGTGGGGGGACAGGGGCCTACGAGCAGTACTTC
CATSGGTGAYEQYF
>TRBJ2-7|-|TRBV12-3/TRBV12-4|-|12
TGTGCCAGCAGTCTACAGGGCTACGAGCAGTACTTC
CASSLQGYEQYF
>TRBJ2-7|-|TRBV4-3|-|14
TGCGCCAGCAGCCAGAATCCCGGGACCTACGAGCAGTACTTC
CASSQNPGTYEQYF
>TRBJ2-7|TRBD1|TRBV4-1|-|16
TGCGCCAGCAGCCAAGAACCGGGACAGGCGTACTACGAGCAGTACTTC
CASSQEPGQAYYEQYF
>TRBJ1-3|-|TRBV27|-|15
TGTGCCAGCAGTTCATGGGGGCTCGGTGGAAACACCATATATTTT
CASSSWGLGGNTIYF
>TRBJ1-4|-|TRBV5-1|-|14
TGCGCCAGCAGCTTGGAGGGATCTAATGAAAAACTGTTTTTT
CASSLEGSNEKLFF
>TRBJ1-1|-|TRBV7-9|-|15
TGTGCCAGCAGCCCCGCTGGGACTCTGAACACTGAAGCTTTCTTT
CASSPAGTLNTEAFF
>TRBJ1-6|TRBD1|TRBV7-2|-|19
TGTGCCAGCAGCTTTTTTGTTCCGGCTGGACAGGGTCGAGCTTCACCCCTCCACTTT
CASSFFVPAGQGRASPLHF
>TRBJ1-4|-|TRBV6-5|-|14
TGTGCCAGCAGAAACCGACAGCAGAATGAAAAACTGTTTTTT
CASRNRQQNEKLFF
>TRBJ1-2|-|TRBV19|once|11
TGTGCCAGCAATTGGGTTGGCGGCTACACCTTC
CASNWVGGYTF
>TRBJ1-1|-|TRBV30|-|13
TGTGCCTGGAGTTTTGGACAGCACACTGAAGCTTTCTTT
CAWSFGQHTEAFF
>TRBJ2-3|-|TRBV20-1|-|14
TGCAGTGCTAGTTTTGTGGGGAGCACAGATACGCAGTATTTT
CSASFVGSTDTQYF
>TRBJ2-1|-|TRBV7-4|few|14
TGTGCCAGCAGCTTAGCGGGGGAGTTCAATGAGCAGTTCTTC
CASSLAGEFNEQFF
>TRBJ1-5|TRBD1|TRBV3-1/TRBV3-2|-|13
TGTGCCAGCAGCCAGGACAGGGTCCAGCCCCAGCATTTT
CASSQDRVQPQHF
>TRBJ1-1|-|TRBV4-3|-|14
TGCGCCAGCAGCCAAGAAACGGGGAACACTGAAGCTTTCTTT
CASSQETGNTEAFF
>TRBJ1-6|TRBD1|TRBV2|-|16
TGTGCCAGCAGGGCAACAGGGGGCTTCGGCGATTCACCCCTCCACTTT
CASRATGGFGDSPLHF
>TRBJ1-2|-|TRBV7-2|few|14
TGTGCCAGCAGCTTAGGAGGTACAGGGACATCCTACACCTTC
CASSLGGTGTSYTF
>TRBJ1-5|TRBD1|TRBV6-4|-|17
TGTGCCAGCAGTCCGAGGGACAGGGGGCTTAGCAATCAGCCCCAGCATTTT
CASSPRDRGLSNQPQHF
>TRBJ1-6|-|TRBV19|few|13
TGTGCCAGTAGTAACAGAGATAATTCACCCCTCCACTTT
CASSNRDNSPLHF
>TRBJ2-5|-|TRBV5-6|-|15
TGTGCCAGCAGCTTGGCACAGGGGACTAGGGAGACCCAGTACTTC
CASSLAQGTRETQYF
>TRBJ1-1|-|TRBV3-1/TRBV3-2|-|15
TGTGCCAGCAGCCAAGTTGTACAGGGGAACACTGAAGCTTTCTTT
CASSQVVQGNTEAFF
>TRBJ2-1|-|TRBV27|once|14
TGTGCCAGCAGTTTTTACGGGGTTCCCGAGACCCAGTTCTTC
CASSFYGVPETQFF
>TRBJ2-7|TRBD2|TRBV28|-|14
TGTGCCAGCAAAAGCGGGGGGGGAAGGTACGAGCAGTACTTC
CASKSGGGRYEQYF
>TRBJ2-2|-|TRBV27|-|16
TGTGCCAGCAGTTTAAATCCCCGAACGAACACCGGGGAGCTGTTTTTT
CASSLNPRTNTGELFF
>TRBJ2-5|-|TRBV5-1|-|15
TGCGCCAGCAGCTTGGCACGGGCGCTCCAAGAGACCCAGTACTTC
CASSLARALQETQYF